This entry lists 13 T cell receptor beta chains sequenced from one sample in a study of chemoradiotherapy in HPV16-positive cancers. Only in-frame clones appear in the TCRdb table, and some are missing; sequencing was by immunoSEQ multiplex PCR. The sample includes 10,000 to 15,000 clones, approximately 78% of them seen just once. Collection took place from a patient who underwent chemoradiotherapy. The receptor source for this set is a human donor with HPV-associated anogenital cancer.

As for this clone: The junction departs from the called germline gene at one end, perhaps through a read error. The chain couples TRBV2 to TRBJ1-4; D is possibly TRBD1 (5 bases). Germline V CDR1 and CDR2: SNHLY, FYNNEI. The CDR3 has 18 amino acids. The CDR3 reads CASSPWASGTPTSEKLFF. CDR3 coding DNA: TGTGCCAGCAGTCCCTGGGCTTCCGGGACCCCAACTAGTGAAAAACTGTTTTTT.

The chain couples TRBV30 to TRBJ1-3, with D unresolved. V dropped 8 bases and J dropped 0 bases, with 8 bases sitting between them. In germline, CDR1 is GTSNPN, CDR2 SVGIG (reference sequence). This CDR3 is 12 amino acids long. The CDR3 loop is CAVGDSGNTIYF. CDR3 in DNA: TGTGCCGTCGGGGACTCTGGAAACACCATATATTTT.

The CDR3 region has the DNA TGTGCCAGCAGTTTAAGGGGGTTGGCAGGGGGCACTGAAGCTTTCTTT. It yields the protein CASSLRGLAGGTEAFF. The chain joins TRBV27 to TRBJ1-1, with TRBD1 matching 7 bases. CDR3 size: 16 residues. The V gene's germline CDR1 is MNHEY and CDR2 SMNVEV (reference sequence). The junction had 10 bases not matched to a gene; V was cut back by 2 bases and J by 4 bases.

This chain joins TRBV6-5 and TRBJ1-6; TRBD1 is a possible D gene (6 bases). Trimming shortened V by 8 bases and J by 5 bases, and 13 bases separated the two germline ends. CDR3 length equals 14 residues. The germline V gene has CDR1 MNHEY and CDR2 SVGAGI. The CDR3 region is CASGGAPDNSPLHF. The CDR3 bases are TGTGCCAGCGGGGGGGCACCCGATAATTCACCCCTCCACTTT.

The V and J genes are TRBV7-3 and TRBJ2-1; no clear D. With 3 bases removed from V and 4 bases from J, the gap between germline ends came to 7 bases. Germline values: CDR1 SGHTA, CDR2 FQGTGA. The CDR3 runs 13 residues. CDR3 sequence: CASSLGLYNEQFF. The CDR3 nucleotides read TGTGCCAGCAGCTTGGGGTTGTACAATGAGCAGTTCTTC.

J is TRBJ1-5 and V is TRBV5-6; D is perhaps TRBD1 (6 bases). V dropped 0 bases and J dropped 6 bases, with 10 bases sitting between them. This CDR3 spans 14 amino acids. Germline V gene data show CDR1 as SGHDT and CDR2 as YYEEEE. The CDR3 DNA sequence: TGTGCCAGCAGCTTGGGGGGGGGCCGTCAGCCCCAGCATTTT. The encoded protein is CASSLGGGRQPQHF.

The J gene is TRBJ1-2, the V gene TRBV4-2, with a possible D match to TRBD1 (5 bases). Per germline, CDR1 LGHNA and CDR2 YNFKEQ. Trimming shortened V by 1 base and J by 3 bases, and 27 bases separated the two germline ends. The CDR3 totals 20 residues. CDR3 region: CASSQVSGEWSRADHYGYTF. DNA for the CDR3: TGTGCCAGCAGCCAAGTTAGCGGGGAGTGGAGCAGGGCGGATCACTATGGCTACACCTTC.

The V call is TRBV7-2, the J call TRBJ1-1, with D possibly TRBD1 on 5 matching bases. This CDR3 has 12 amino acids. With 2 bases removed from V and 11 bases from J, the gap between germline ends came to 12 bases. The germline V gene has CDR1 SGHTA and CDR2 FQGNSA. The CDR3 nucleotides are TGTGCCAGCAGCTTACCAGGGATCAGGGCTTTCTTT. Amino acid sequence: CASSLPGIRAFF.

This chain's CDR3 is CASSQPPAGGYTF. CDR3 nucleotides: TGCGCCAGCAGCCAACCCCCCGCGGGTGGCTACACCTTC. This chain joins TRBV4-3 and TRBJ1-2; D call uncertain. V was pared by 2 bases and J by 7 bases, with 11 bases between. CDR1 and CDR2 (germline): LGHNA, YSLEER. The CDR3 runs 13 residues.

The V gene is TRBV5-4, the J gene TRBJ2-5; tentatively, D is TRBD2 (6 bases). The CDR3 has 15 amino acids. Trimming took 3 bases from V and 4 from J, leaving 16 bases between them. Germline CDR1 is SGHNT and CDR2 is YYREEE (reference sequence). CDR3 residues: CASSWTGRAVETQYF. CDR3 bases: TGTGCCAGCAGCTGGACCGGGAGAGCGGTAGAGACCCAGTACTTC.

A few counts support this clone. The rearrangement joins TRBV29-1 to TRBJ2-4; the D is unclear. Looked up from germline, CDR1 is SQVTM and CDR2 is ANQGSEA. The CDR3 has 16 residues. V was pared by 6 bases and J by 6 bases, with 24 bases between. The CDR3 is CSVAHGPRGKGNIQYF. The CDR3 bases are TGCAGCGTAGCACATGGGCCGCGAGGAAAGGGAAACATTCAGTACTTC.

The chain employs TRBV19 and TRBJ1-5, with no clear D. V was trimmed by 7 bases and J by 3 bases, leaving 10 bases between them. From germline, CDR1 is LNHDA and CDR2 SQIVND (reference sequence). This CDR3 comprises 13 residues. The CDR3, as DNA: TGTGCCAGTAATCCCCGGGACAATCAGCCCCAGCATTTT. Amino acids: CASNPRDNQPQHF.

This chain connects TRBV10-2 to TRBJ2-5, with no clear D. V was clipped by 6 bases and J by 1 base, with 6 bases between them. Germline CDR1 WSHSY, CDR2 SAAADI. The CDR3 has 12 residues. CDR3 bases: TGCGCCAGCAGCGTAAGCCAAGAGACCCAGTACTTC. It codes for CASSVSQETQYF.